This is a list of T cell receptor beta chains from one sample in a study of T cell repertoires in cytomegalovirus infection. MiXCR, run by TCRdb on the reads, gives a single entry per CDR3 protein. Of around 710,000 distinct CDR3 sequences in the sample, around 29% were seen once. No antigen has been assigned to these receptors. This material consisted of cultured CD8+ T cells from PBMCs, taken from culture after CMV antigen stimulation. The receptors were gathered from a human donor in good health (CMV status not recorded). Some clones in this sample may be carry-over from other donors' samples. The CDR3 runs from the conserved cysteine through the conserved F or W. The order of the fields is V gene, J gene, CDR3 protein.

>TRBV6-5|TRBJ2-5
CASSYIRGEQTQYF
>TRBV7-9|TRBJ2-3
CASSWTRPTDTQYF
>TRBV28|TRBJ1-5
CASSGDSSRNQPQHF
>TRBV19|TRBJ1-1
CASRQGRATEAFF
>TRBV9|TRBJ1-5
CASGGPDSNQPQHF
>TRBV24-1|TRBJ2-2
CATSDFTGIGTGELFF
>TRBV10-3|TRBJ1-2
CAISVGQGGYGYTF
>TRBV5-1|TRBJ2-5
CASSLGYRDRAIGETQYF
>TRBV3-1|TRBJ1-1
CASSQSTGSNTEAFF
>TRBV7-8|TRBJ2-6
CASSSPPGTGVPGANVLTF
>TRBV6-1|TRBJ1-2
CASRGTGGIYYGYTF
>TRBV7-2|TRBJ2-1
CASSWDGGYNEQFF
>TRBV7-8|TRBJ1-1
CASSLARTGRATEAFF
>TRBV4-1|TRBJ2-1
CASSQGGGGDEQFF
>TRBV6-2/TRBV6-3|TRBJ2-1
CASSYPRDRGGNEQFF
>TRBV4-3|TRBJ1-5
CASSQVLQGARQPQHF
>TRBV6-2/TRBV6-3|TRBJ2-5
CASSPGTNGGALGETQYF
>TRBV6-1|TRBJ2-1
CATHTGHEQFF
>TRBV18|TRBJ2-3
CASSPERGFTDTQYF
>TRBV25-1|TRBJ2-1
CASSEFRGNEQFF
>TRBV12-5|TRBJ2-1
CASGTPGPQNEQFF
>TRBV5-1|TRBJ1-2
CASSLNFAGGKEGYTF
>TRBV5-4|TRBJ1-1
CASSLAETANTEAFF
>TRBV19|TRBJ2-3
CASSIDLNTQYF
>TRBV25-1|TRBJ2-2
CASSGARAGPQHTGELFF
>TRBV11-2|TRBJ1-2
CASSSDRGYTF
>TRBV4-1|TRBJ2-1
CASSHSSSYNEQFF
>TRBV6-1|TRBJ2-1
CASENLGGRDEQFF
>TRBV7-9|TRBJ1-4
CASSLDGTGYEKLFF
>TRBV6-6|TRBJ1-5
CASSYSVDSLPYQPQHF
>TRBV14|TRBJ2-2
CASSHWVGELFF
>TRBV7-6|TRBJ2-1
CASSIPDLNEQFF
>TRBV6-2/TRBV6-3|TRBJ2-5
CASSSGLAGQETQYF
>TRBV27|TRBJ1-5
CASSLVGFSNQPQHF
>TRBV14|TRBJ1-5
CASSQERFQPQHF
>TRBV7-9|TRBJ1-2
CASSGTGGRDGYTF
>TRBV5-4|TRBJ2-2
CASSSGLAGGPVGELFF
>TRBV6-2/TRBV6-3|TRBJ1-3
CASSYSGPSAGNTIYF
>TRBV19|TRBJ1-1
CASSITVMNTEAFF
>TRBV4-1|TRBJ2-3
CASSQETVAGGSTDTQYF
>TRBV6-6|TRBJ1-1
CASSYSGVLNTEAFF
>TRBV20-1|TRBJ1-5
CSVPNRGSSNQPQHF
>TRBV7-3|TRBJ1-3
CASSAGTLGSGNTIYF
>TRBV2|TRBJ2-2
CASSLRGAEYTGELFF
>TRBV6-6|TRBJ1-3
CASSYRPGPDTIYF
>TRBV6-2/TRBV6-3|TRBJ1-1
CASGWTGSTEAFF
>TRBV5-5|TRBJ1-1
CASSHLEGTEAFF